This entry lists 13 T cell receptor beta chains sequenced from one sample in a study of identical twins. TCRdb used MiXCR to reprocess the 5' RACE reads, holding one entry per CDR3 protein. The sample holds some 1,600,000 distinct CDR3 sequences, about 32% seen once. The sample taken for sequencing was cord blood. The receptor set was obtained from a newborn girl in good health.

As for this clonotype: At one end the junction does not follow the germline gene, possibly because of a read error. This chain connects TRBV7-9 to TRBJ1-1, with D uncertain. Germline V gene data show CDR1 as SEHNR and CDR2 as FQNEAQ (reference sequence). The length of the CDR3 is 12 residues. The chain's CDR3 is CVSTLVSTEAFF. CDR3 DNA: TGTGTCAGCACCCTAGTTAGCACTGAAGCTTTCTTT.

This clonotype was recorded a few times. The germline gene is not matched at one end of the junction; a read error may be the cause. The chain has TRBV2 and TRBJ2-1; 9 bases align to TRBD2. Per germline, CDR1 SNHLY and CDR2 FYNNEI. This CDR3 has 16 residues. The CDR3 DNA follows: TGTGCCAGCAGTGAGGCTGAGCGGGAGGAAGACAATGAGCGGTTCTTC. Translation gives CASSEAEREEDNERFF.

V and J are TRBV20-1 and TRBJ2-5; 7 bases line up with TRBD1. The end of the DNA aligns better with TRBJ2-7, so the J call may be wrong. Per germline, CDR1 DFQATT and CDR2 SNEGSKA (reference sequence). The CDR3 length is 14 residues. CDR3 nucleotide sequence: TGCAGTGCTAGAGATTTGGACAGGACTTACGAGCAGTACTTC. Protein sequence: CSARDLDRTYEQYF.

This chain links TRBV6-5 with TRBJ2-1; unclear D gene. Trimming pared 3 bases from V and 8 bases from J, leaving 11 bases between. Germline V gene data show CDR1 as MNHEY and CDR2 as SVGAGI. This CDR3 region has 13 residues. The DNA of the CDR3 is TGTGCCAGCAGTTATATCCTAGGAGATGAGCAGTTCTTC. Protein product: CASSYILGDEQFF.

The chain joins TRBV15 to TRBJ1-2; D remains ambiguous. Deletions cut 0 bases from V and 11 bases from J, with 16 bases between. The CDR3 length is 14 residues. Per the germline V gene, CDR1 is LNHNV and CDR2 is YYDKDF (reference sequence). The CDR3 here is CATSREFAESRYTF. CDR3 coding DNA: TGTGCCACCAGCAGAGAGTTCGCAGAATCAAGGTACACCTTC.

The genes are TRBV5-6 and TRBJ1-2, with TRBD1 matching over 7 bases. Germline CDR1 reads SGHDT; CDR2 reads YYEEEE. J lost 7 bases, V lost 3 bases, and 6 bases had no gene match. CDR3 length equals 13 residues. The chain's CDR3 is CASSSDYRGGYTF. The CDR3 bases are TGTGCCAGCAGCTCCGATTACAGGGGTGGCTACACCTTC.

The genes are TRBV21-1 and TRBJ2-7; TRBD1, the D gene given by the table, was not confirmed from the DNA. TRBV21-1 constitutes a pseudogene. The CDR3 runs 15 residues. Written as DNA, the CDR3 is TGTGCCAGCAGCGCTCGGGACAGGATAAAATACGAGCAGTACTTC. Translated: CASSARDRIKYEQYF.

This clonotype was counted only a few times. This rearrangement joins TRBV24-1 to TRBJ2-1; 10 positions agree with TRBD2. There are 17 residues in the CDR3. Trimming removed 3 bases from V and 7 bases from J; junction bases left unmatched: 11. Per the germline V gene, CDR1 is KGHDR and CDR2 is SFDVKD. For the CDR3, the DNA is TGTGCCACCAGTGATCCCCTAGCGGGAGCGAGGGAAAATGAGCAGTTCTTC. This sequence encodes CATSDPLAGARENEQFF.

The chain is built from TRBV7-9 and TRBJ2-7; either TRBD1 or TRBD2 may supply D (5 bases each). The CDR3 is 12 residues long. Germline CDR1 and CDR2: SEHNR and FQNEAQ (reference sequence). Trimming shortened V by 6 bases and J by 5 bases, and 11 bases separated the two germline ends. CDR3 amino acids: CASRRGENEQYF. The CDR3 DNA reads TGTGCCAGCAGAAGAGGGGAAAACGAGCAGTACTTC.

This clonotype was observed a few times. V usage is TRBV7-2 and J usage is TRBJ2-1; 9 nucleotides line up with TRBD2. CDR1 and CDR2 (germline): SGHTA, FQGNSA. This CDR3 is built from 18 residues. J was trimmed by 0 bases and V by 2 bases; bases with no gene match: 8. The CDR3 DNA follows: TGTGCCAGCAGCTTAACGATTCTGGGACTAGCCTCCTACAATGAGCAGTTCTTC. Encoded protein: CASSLTILGLASYNEQFF.

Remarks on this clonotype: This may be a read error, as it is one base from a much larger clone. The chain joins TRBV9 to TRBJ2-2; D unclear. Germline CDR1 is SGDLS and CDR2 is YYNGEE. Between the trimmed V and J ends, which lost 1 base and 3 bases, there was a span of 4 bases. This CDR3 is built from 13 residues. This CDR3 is CASSVLDTGELFF. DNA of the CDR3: TGTGCCAGCAGCGTACTCGACACCGGGGAGCTGTTTTTT.

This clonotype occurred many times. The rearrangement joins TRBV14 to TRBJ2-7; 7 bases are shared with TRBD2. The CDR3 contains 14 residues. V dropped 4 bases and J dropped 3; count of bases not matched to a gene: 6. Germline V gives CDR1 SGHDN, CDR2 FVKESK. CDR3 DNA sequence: TGTGCCAGCAGCCCGGCTAGCGGAAACTACGAGCAGTACTTC. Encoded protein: CASSPASGNYEQYF.

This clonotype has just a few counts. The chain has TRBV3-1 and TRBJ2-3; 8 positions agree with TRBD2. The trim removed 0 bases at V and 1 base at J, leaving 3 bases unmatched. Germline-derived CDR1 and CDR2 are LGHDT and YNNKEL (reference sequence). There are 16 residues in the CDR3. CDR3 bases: TGTGCCAGCAGCCAAGATCGACTAGCGCGCACAGATACGCAGTATTTT. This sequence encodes CASSQDRLARTDTQYF.